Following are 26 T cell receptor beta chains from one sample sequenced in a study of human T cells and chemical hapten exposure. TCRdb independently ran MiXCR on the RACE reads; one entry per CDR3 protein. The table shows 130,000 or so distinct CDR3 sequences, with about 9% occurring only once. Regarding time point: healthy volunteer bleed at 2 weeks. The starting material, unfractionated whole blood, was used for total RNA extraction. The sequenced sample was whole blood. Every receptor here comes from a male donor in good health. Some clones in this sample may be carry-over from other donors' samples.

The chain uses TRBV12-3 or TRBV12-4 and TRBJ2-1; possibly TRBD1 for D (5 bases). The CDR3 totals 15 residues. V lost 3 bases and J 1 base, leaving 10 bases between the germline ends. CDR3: CASSFGARSYNEQFF. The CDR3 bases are TGTGCCAGCAGTTTTGGGGCGAGGTCCTACAATGAGCAGTTCTTC.

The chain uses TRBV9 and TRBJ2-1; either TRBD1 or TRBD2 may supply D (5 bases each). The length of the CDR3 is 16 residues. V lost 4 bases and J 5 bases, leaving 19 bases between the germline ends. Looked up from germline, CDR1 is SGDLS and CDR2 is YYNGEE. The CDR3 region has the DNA TGTGCCAGCAGCCCCGACCCGAGGGGAGCCAACAATGAGCAGTTCTTC. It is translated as CASSPDPRGANNEQFF.

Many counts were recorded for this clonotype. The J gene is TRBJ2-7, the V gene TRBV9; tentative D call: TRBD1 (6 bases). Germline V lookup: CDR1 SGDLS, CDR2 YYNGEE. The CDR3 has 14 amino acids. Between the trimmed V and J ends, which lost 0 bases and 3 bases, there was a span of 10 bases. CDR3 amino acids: CASSVGQVSYEQYF. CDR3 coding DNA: TGTGCCAGCAGCGTAGGACAGGTCAGCTACGAGCAGTACTTC.

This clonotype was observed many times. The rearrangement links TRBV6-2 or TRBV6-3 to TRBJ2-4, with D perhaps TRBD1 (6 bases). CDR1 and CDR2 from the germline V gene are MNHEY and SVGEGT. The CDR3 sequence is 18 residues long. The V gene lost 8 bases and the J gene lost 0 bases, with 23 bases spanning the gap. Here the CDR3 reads CASGRPNRVKLAKNIQYF. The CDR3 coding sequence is TGTGCCAGCGGACGGCCGAACAGGGTGAAGCTAGCCAAAAACATTCAGTACTTC.

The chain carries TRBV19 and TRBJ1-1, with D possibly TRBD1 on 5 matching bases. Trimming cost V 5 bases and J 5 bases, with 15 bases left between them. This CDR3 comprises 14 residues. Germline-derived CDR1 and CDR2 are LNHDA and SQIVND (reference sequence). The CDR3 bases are TGTGCCAGTAGTTCCGGGGTGTCAGGGACTGAAGCTTTCTTT. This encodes CASSSGVSGTEAFF. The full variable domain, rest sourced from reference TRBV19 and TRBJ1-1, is DGGITQSPKYLFRKEGQNVTLSCEQNLNHDAMYWYRQDPGQGLRLIYYSQIVNDFQKGDIAEGYSVSREKKESFPLTVTSAQKNPTAFYLCASSSGVSGTEAFFGQGTRLTVV.

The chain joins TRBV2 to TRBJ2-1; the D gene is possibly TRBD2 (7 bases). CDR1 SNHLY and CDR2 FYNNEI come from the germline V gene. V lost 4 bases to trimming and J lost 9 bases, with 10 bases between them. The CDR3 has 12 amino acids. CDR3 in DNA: TGTGCCAGCAGTGGGGGGGGCGGTGAGCAGTTCTTC. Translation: CASSGGGGEQFF.

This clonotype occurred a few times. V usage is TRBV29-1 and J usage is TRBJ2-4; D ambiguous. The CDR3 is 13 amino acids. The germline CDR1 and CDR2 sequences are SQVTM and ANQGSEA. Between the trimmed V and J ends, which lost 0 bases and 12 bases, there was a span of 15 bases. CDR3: CSVEDRSYGYQYF. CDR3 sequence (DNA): TGCAGCGTTGAAGATCGAAGTTACGGGTATCAGTACTTC.

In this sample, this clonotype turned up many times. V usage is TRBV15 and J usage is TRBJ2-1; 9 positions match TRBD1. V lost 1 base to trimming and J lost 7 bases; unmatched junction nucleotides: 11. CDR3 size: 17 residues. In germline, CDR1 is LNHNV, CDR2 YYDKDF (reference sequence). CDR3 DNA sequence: TGTGCCACCAGCAGAGTAGAGATAGGACAGGGGATTAATGAGCAGTTCTTC. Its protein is CATSRVEIGQGINEQFF.

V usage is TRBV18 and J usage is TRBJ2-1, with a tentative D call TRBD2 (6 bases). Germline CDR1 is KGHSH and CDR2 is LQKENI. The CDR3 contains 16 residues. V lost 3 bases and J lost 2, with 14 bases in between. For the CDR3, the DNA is TGTGCCAGCTCACCGTGGACCGGGAGAACCTACAATGAGCAGTTCTTC. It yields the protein CASSPWTGRTYNEQFF.

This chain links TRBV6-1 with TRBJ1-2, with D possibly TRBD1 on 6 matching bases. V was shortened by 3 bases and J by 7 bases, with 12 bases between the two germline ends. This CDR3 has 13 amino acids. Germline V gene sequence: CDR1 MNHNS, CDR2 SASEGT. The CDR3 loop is CASSDLAGAGYTF. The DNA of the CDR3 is TGTGCCAGCAGTGATTTGGCAGGGGCTGGCTACACCTTC.

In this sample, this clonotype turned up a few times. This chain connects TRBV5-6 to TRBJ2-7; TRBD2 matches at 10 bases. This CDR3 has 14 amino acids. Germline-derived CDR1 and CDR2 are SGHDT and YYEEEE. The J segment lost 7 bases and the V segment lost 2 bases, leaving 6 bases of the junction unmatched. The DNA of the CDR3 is TGTGCCAGCAGCTTCCTAGCGGGAGTAGGGGAGCAGTACTTC. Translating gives CASSFLAGVGEQYF.

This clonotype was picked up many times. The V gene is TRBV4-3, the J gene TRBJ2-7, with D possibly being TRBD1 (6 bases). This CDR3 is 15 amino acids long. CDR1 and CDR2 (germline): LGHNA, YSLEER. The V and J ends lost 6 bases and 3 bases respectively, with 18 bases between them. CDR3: CASSRRDMDNYEQYF. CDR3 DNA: TGCGCCAGCAGTCGCCGGGACATGGATAACTACGAGCAGTACTTC.

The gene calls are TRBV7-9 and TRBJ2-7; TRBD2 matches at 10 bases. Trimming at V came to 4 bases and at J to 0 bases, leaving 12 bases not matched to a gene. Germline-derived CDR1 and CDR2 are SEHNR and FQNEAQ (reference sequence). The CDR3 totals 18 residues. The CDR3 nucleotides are TGTGCCAGCAGCTCCCCCCGTGGACTAGCGGACCACTCCTACGAGCAGTACTTC. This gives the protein CASSSPRGLADHSYEQYF.

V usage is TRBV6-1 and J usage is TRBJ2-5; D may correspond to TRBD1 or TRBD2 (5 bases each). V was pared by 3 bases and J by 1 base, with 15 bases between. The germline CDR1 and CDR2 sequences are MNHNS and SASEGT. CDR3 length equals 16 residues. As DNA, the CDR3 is TGTGCCAGCAGTGAGCATTTCGCCGGGGCCCAAGAGACCCAGTACTTC. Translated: CASSEHFAGAQETQYF.

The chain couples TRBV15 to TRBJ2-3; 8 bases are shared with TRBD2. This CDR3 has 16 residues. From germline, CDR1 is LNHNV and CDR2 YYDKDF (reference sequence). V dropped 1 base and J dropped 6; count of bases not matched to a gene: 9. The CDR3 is CATSRAASGSGDTQYF. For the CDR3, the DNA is TGTGCCACCAGCAGAGCGGCGAGCGGGAGTGGGGATACGCAGTATTTT.

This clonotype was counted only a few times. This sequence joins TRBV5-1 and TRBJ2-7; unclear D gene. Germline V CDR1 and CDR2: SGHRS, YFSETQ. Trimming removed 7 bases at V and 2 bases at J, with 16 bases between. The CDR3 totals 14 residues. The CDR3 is CASAAALPTYEQYF. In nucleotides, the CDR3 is TGCGCCAGCGCCGCAGCGCTACCCACCTACGAGCAGTACTTC. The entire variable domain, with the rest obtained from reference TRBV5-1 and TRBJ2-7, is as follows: KAGVTQTPRYLIKTRGQQVTLSCSPISGHRSVSWYQQTPGQGLQFLFEYFSETQRNKGNFPGRFSGRQFSNSRSEMNVSTLELGDSALYLCASAAALPTYEQYFGPGTRLTVT.

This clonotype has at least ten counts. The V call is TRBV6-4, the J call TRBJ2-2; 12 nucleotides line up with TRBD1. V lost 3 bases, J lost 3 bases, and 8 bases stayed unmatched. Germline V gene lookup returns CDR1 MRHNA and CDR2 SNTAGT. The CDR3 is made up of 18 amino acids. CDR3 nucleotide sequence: TGTGCCAGCAGTGAGTTCGCCGGGACAGGGGGCGACACCGGGGAGCTGTTTTTT. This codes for CASSEFAGTGGDTGELFF.

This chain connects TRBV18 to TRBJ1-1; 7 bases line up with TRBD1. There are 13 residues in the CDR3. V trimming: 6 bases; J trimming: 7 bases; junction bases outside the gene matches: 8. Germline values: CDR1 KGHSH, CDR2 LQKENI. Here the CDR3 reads CASSPDREDEAFF. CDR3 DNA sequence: TGTGCCAGCTCGCCCGACAGGGAGGATGAAGCTTTCTTT.

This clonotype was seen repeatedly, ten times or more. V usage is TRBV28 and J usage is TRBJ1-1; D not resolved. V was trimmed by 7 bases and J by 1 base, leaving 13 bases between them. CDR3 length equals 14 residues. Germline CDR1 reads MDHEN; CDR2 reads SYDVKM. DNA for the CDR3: TGTGCCAGCACTCCAAGCCGGGGGAACACTGAAGCTTTCTTT. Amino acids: CASTPSRGNTEAFF. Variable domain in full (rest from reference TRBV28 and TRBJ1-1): DVKVTQSSRYLVKRTGEKVFLECVQDMDHENMFWYRQDPGLGLRLIYFSYDVKMKEKGDIPEGYSVSREKKERFSLILESASTNQTSMYLCASTPSRGNTEAFFGQGTRLTVV.

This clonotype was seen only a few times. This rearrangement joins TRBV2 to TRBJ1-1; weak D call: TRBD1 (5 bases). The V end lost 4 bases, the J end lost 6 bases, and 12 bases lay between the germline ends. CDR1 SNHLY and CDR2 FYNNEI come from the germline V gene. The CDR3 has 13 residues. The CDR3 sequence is CASSGGLGPEAFF. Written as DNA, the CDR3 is TGTGCCAGCAGTGGGGGATTGGGGCCTGAAGCTTTCTTT. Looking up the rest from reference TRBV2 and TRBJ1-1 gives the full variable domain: EPEVTQTPSHQVTQMGQEVILRCVPISNHLYFYWYRQILGQKVEFLVSFYNNEISEKSEIFDDQFSVERPDGSNFTLKIRSTKLEDSAMYFCASSGGLGPEAFFGQGTRLTVV.

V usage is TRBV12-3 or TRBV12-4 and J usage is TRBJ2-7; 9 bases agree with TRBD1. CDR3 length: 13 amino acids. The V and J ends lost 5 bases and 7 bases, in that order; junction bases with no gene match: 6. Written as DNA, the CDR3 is TGTGCCAGCAGTCTCCGGGACAGGGATGAGCAGTACTTC. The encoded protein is CASSLRDRDEQYF.

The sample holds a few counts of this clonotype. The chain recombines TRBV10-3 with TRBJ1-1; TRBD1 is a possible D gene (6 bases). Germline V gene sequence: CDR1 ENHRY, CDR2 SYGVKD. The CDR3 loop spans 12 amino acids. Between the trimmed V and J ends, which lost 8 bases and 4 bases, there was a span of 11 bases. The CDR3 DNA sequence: TGTGCCATCGAGGGGGACGGCACTGAAGCTTTCTTT. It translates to CAIEGDGTEAFF.

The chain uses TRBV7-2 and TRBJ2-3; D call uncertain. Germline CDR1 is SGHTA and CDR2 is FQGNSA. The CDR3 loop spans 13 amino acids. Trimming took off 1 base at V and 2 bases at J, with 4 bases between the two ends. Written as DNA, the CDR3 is TGTGCCAGCAGCTTAGTCCCCACAGATACGCAGTATTTT. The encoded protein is CASSLVPTDTQYF.

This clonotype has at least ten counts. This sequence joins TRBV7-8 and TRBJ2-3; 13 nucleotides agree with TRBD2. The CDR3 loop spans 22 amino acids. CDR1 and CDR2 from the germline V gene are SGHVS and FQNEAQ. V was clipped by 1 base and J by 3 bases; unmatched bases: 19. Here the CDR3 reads CASSLGVVWTSGSNVWTDTQYF. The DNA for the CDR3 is TGTGCCAGCAGCTTAGGGGTGGTGTGGACTAGCGGGAGTAACGTTTGGACAGATACGCAGTATTTT.

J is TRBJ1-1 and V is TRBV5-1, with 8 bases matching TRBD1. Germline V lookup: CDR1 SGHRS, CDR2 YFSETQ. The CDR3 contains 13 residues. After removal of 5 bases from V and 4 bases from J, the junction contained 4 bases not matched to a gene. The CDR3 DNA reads TGCGCCAGCAGGGACAGGGTCGGCACTGAAGCTTTCTTT. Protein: CASRDRVGTEAFF.

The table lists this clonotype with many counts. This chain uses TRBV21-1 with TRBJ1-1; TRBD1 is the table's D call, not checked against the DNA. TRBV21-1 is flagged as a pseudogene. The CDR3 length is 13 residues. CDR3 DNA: TGTGCCAGCAGAGAGGACAGGGGACCTGAAGCTTTCTTT. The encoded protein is CASREDRGPEAFF.